What follows are 3 T cell receptor beta chains derived from one specimen sequenced in a study of blood T cell repertoires in COVID-19. Method: immunoSEQ multiplex PCR; TCRdb's copy keeps in-frame clones and lacks some. The table lists more than 95,000 clones, around 81% of them singletons, with more than 8% in the top ten. Sample: peripheral blood. These TCRs come from an older woman with acute or convalescent COVID-19.

The chain uses TRBV5-5 and TRBJ2-7, with D maybe TRBD2 (5 bases). V lost 6 bases to trimming and J lost 2 bases, with 15 bases between them. The CDR3 covers 14 residues. Germline CDR1 is SGHKS and CDR2 is YYEKEE (reference sequence). The CDR3 loop reads CASNLLSGPYEQYF. The CDR3 DNA follows: TGTGCCAGCAACCTCCTAAGCGGCCCCTACGAGCAGTACTTC.

V and J are TRBV1 and TRBJ2-7; the table's D call of TRBD2 was not tested on the DNA. TRBV1 is recorded as a pseudogene. CDR3 length: 17 amino acids. The CDR3: CTSSQEDRGGVSYEQYF. CDR3 bases: TGCACCAGCAGCCAGGAAGACCGAGGGGGGGTTTCCTACGAGCAGTACTTC.

This chain connects TRBV6-5 to TRBJ2-1; a weak D match, TRBD1 (6 bases). Trimming removed 7 bases at V and 5 bases at J, with 18 bases between. This CDR3 is 15 amino acids long. Germline V gene sequence: CDR1 MNHEY, CDR2 SVGAGI. In nucleotides, the CDR3 is TGTGCCAGCATGCTCTTCGAGGGGGAGAACAATGAGCAGTTCTTC. This codes for CASMLFEGENNEQFF.